This TCR beta chain was recorded in a study of response to subunit inactivated influenza vaccine. A single record per CDR3 protein comes from TCRdb applying MiXCR to the RT-PCR reads. The table has 150,000 or so distinct CDR3 sequences, about 11% seen once; the top ten hold over 10%. The CDR3 is 16 amino acids. The germline V gene encodes CDR1 KGHDR and CDR2 SFDVKD. Trimming at V came to 4 bases and at J to 4 bases, leaving 8 bases not matched to a gene. The study, taken as a whole, reports: Every seasonal influenza vaccination brings in few new T cells, the authors suggested.

This clonotype was recorded many times. Its specificity is unknown. Specimen: non-naive T cells sorted from PBMCs, collected 45 days after vaccination. The chain employs TRBV24-1 and TRBJ2-2, with 7 bases matching TRBD1. This sequence was found in a man in his forties or fifties who received an inactivated influenza vaccine. Here the CDR3 DNA reads TGTGCCACCAGTGACTTGAGGGACAGTGTCACCGGGGAGCTGTTTTTT. Translated, it gives CATSDLRDSVTGELFF.